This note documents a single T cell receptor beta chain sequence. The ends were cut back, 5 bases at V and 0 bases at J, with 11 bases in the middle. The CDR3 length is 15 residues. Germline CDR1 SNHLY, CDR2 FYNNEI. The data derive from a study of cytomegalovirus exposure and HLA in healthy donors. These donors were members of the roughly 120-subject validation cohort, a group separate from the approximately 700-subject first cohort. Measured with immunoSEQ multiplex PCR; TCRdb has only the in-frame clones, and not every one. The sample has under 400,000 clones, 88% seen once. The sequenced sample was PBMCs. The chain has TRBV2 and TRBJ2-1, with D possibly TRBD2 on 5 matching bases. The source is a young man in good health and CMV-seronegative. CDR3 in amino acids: CASSPETSSYNEQFF. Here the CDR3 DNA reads TGTGCCAGCAGTCCCGAAACTAGCTCCTACAATGAGCAGTTCTTC.